This section outlines one T cell receptor (beta chain) sequence together with its context. The antigen it binds to is not known. No much larger clonotype is one base removed from it; base qualities were not supplied. The QIAGEN blood and tissue kit was used to extract genomic DNA from the sorted cells, and that DNA was then quantified on a NanoDrop 1000. The immunoSEQ platform deep sequenced and quantified TCR alpha and beta chains by multiplex PCR of genomic DNA. Processing in the source paper ran as follows. Annotation of the TCR sequences relied on IMGT gene and region definitions. Out-of-frame rearrangements were used as a proxy for the preselection repertoire and compared with in-frame clonotypes. The iCHAO1 estimator provided with the immunoSEQ platform was used to estimate repertoire size. A Gini index, which is based on the Lorenz curve, was applied to in-frame amino acid clonotypes to measure clonal inequality. Shared clonotypes were counted with the intersect function of the R package tcR, and similarity was scored with the Jaccard index. Principal component analysis of V, J and V-J usage frequencies was run with the R prcomp function without normalization. TCRdb's version of the immuneACCESS table is confined to in-frame rearrangements and falls short of the full clone set. An unresolved V gene accounts for under half of the shortfall where checked; the remainder is of unknown origin. The V and J calls and clone size are taken from that table; D and trimming were inferred from the DNA. The sample records some 80,000 clones, under 95% of which are singletons. Over 0.12% of the sample rests with the top ten.

V is reduced by 11 bases and J by 2 bases, leaving a spacing of 10 bases between them. The CDR3 goes from the cysteine to the phenylalanine over 13 residues. CDR3 DNA only is kept here, 39 bases in frame from base 1. CDR1 and CDR2 were assigned from the germline V gene as ENHRY and SYGVKD. Fluorescence-activated cell sorting was used to isolate naive CD4 T cells, defined as CD45RO-negative and CD62L-positive, from PBMCs. From each donor, 45 to 60 ml of fresh peripheral blood was taken, and Ficoll density centrifugation was then used to isolate PBMCs. Sorting was performed on a FACSAria III instrument, with purity above 90% for all samples. The sample belongs to a study of human versus mouse CDR3 diversity and MHC coevolution (dated by TCRdb to about 2017). For context, the study as a whole: The immunoSEQ assay was reported to detect one in 200,000 T cells and to minimize amplification bias from multiplex PCR. Across the mouse and human samples, each sample yielded between roughly 0.6 x 10^7 and 1.7 x 10^7 valid reads. Human naive CD4 T cell repertoires served as a reference for TCR selection on multiple MHC II alleles, compared against human-TCR-locus transgenic mice with single MHC II. The human cohort was made up of three healthy volunteer blood donors, who at collection were aged 30 to 40, 40 to 49 and 60 to 69, one donor in each range.

Broad study findings and their caveats: On average, humans had more CDR3 deletions and insertions than mice, indicating greater exonuclease and TdT activity. Because human T cells were selected on six or seven MHC II alleles, repertoire diversity in humans and mice was not considered directly comparable. The largest TCR beta repertoire, roughly 1.5 million clonotypes, was estimated by iCHAO1 for humans, a finding likely attributable to selection by multiple MHC II molecules. Among all the groups compared, the lowest clonal inequality scores came from most of the three human donors.

The source of this sequence is a person aged 30 to 69 in good health. Material for sequencing was naive CD4+ T cells from blood. In light of the paper, this sample's cell subset or site label describes: CD45RO-negative CD62L-positive naive CD4 T cells. This sequence uses TRBV10-3 and TRBJ2-6; the D gene is perhaps TRBD1, on 6 matching bases. The DNA sequence is as follows: TGTGCCTTGGGGGCGACTGGGGCCAACGTCCTGACTTTC. Its product reads: CALGATGANVLTF.